This is a list of T cell receptor beta chains from one sample in a study of blood T cell repertoires in COVID-19. The assay was immunoSEQ multiplex PCR, and TCRdb's table has in-frame clones only and misses some. Of tens of thousands of clones listed, 70% to 90% are singletons. What was sequenced was peripheral blood. These receptors were taken from a woman aged 55-70 years with acute or convalescent COVID-19. The CDR3 runs from the conserved cysteine through the conserved F or W.

v_gene: TRBV7-2; CDR3aa: CASREQGAFF
v_gene: TRBV7-9; CDR3aa: CASSDSDRLNTEAFF
v_gene: TRBV7-2; CDR3aa: CASSQYTGLDQPQHF
v_gene: TRBV6-5; CDR3aa: CATRTGDAGYTF
v_gene: TRBV5-4; CDR3aa: CASSLAGGMNTEAFF
v_gene: TRBV19; CDR3aa: CASIPNGMNTEAFF
v_gene: TRBV9; CDR3aa: CASSLGQGNSPLHF
v_gene: TRBV6-2/TRBV6-3; CDR3aa: CASSHRTSGTSYNEQFF
v_gene: TRBV5-1; CDR3aa: CASSLVGQQATNEKLFF
v_gene: TRBV7-2; CDR3aa: CASSYSRGRGSSGNTIYF
v_gene: TRBV7-9; CDR3aa: CASSPGQGMGTEAFF
v_gene: TRBV15; CDR3aa: CATSQLGTTGETQYF
v_gene: TRBV12-3/TRBV12-4; CDR3aa: CASSFDRVAFF
v_gene: TRBV10-3; CDR3aa: CAISEDRDGNTIYF
v_gene: TRBV5-1; CDR3aa: CASSLNRGDVNTIYF
v_gene: TRBV28; CDR3aa: CASIRGRDQPQHF
v_gene: TRBV19; CDR3aa: CASSRTSGGHTQYF
v_gene: TRBV6-5; CDR3aa: CASSFQGSTEAFF
v_gene: TRBV18; CDR3aa: CASSPQTGGIETQYF
v_gene: TRBV14; CDR3aa: CASSQGPNTEAFF